This T cell receptor (beta chain) originates from a study of blood T cell repertoires in COVID-19. The overall study: The samples span acute and convalescent COVID-19 from the United States, Italy and Spain. T cells, B-cell-depleted T cells, or PBMCs provided the cDNA or gDNA that served as material.

The CDR3 extends over 15 amino acids. Germline CDR1 and CDR2: SGDLS and YYNGEE. The V and J ends lost 0 bases and 6 bases, in that order; junction bases with no gene match: 5. As handled by the study authors: Estimation of nucleated cell counts was performed using reference gene primer amplification. TCRdb's table, derived via immunoSEQ multiplex PCR, lists solely in-frame clones and lacks some. V, J and clone size are taken as reported in that table, and D and trimming were inferred from the DNA itself. This table holds roughly 150,000 clones, about 80% found once. The source is a man between 60 and 75 years old with acute or convalescent COVID-19. The specimen sequenced was peripheral blood. This chain links TRBV9 with TRBJ1-3; 8 nucleotides align to TRBD1. The CDR3 sequence: CASSVGDRRSNTIYF. DNA of the CDR3: TGTGCCAGCAGCGTAGGGGACAGGCGATCAAACACCATATATTTT.